This note documents a single T cell receptor (beta chain) sequence. Its matching antigen is unknown. In germline, CDR1 is SGHVS, CDR2 FNYEAQ. V gave up 3 bases and J gave up 4 bases; unmatched junction bases: 5. The CDR3 spans 14 residues. Nashville, Tennessee was home to all donors, each a Caucasian adult. This sample was included in a study of shared clonotypes between healthy human individuals. Whole-study results and caveats: The sole specimen, blood, was sampled, and tissue repertoires likely differ. Naive subsets generally had larger estimated richness than memory subsets.

Once extracted for a subset, genomic DNA was divided evenly among several immunoSEQ plates. The method was immunoSEQ multiplex PCR; TCRdb's version includes in-frame clones alone and lacks a portion of them. Here the sample spans more than 2,000,000 clones, around 90% being singletons. The receptor was derived from a man in his late teens or twenties in good health. This chain joins TRBV7-6 and TRBJ2-7, with 8 bases matching TRBD1. The specimen was naive CD4+ T cells sorted from blood. Stated subset: CD45RA+ positively selected. The CDR3 DNA reads TGTGCCAGCAGCTTGAATCAGGGGGCGTACGAGCAGTACTTC. It specifies CASSLNQGAYEQYF.